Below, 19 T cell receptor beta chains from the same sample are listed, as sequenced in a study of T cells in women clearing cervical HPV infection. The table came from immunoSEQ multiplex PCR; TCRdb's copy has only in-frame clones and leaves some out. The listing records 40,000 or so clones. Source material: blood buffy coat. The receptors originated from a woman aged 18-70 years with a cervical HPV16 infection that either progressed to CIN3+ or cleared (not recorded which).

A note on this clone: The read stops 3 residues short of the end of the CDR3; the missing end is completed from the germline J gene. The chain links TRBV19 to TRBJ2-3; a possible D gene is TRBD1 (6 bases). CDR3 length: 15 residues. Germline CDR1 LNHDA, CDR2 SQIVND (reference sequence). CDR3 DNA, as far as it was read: TGTGCCAGTAGTCCAGAGGGACAACTTAATCAGCCG. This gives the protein CASSPEGQLNQP. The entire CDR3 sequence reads CASSPEGQLNQPQYF.

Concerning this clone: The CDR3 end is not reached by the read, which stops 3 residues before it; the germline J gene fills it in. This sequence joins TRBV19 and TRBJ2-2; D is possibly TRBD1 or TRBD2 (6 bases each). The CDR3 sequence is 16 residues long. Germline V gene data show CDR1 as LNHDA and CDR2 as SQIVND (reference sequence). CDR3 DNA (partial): TGTGCCAGTAGCAGATGGGCGGGACAAGATAATTCACCG. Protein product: CASSRWAGQDNSP. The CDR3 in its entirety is CASSRWAGQDNSPLFF.

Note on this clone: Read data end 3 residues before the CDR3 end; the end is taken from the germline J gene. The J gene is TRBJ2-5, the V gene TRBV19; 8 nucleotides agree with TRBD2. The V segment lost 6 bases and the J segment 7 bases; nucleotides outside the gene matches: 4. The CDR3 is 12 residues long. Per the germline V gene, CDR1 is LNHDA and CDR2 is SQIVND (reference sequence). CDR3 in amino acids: CASRNGGGTQYF. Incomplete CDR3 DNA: TGTGCCAGTAGGAACGGGGGGGGGACC.

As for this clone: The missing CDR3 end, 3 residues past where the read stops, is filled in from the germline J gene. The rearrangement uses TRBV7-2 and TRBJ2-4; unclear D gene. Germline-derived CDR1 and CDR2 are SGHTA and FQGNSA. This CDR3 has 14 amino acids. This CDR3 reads CASSSATVNYGQYF. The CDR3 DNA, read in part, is TGTGCCAGCAGCTCTGCGACGGTCAACTATGGT.

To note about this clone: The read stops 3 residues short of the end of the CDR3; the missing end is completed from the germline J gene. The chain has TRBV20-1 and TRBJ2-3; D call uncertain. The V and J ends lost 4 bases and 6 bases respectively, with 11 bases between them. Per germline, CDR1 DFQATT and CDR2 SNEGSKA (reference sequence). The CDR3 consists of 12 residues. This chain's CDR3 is CSATRATDTQYF. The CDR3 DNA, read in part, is TGCAGTGCTACCCGAGCCACCGATACG.

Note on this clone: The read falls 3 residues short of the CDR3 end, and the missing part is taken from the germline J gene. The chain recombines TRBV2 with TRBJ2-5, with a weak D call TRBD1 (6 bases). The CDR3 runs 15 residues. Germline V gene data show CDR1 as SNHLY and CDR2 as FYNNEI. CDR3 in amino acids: CASRVQGASTDTQYF. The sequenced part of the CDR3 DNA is TGTGCCAGCAGAGTACAGGGTGCGAGCACAGATACC.

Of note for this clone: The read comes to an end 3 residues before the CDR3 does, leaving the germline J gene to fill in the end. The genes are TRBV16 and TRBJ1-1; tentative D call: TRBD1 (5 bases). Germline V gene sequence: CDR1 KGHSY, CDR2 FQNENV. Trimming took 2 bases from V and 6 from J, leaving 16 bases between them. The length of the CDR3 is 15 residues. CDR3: CASSQPGTGRAEAFF. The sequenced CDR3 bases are TGTGCCAGCAGCCAACCCGGCACGGGCAGGGCTGAA.

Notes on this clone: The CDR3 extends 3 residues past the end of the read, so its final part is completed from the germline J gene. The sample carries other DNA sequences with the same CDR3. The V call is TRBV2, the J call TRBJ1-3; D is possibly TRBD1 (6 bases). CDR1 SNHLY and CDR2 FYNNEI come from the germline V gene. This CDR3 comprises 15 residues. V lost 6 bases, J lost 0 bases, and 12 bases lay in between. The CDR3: CASREGQNSGNTIYF. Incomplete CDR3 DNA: TGTGCCAGCAGGGAGGGACAAAACTCTGGAAACACC.

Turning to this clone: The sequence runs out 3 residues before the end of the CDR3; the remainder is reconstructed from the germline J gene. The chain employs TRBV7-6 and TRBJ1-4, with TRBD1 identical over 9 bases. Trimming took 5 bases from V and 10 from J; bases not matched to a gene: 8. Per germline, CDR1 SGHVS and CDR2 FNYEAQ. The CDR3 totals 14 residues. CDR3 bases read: TGTGCCAGCAGCCGGGGACAGGGTGGCGGAAAA. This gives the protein CASSRGQGGGK. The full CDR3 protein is CASSRGQGGGKLFF.

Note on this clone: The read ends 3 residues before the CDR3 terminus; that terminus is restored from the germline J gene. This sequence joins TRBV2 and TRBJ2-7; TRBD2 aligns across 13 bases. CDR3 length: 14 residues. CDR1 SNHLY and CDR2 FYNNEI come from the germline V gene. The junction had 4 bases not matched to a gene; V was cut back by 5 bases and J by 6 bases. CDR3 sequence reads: CASSTGTSGIEQYF. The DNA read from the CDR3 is TGTGCCAGCAGTACTGGGACTAGCGGGATCGAG.

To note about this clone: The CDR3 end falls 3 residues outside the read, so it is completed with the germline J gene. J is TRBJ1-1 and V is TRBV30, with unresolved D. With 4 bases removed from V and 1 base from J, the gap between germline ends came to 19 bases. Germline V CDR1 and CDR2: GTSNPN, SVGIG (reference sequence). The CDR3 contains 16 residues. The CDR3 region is CAWTRFSPAKNTEAFF. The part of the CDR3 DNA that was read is TGTGCCTGGACCAGGTTCTCCCCTGCCAAGAACACTGAA.

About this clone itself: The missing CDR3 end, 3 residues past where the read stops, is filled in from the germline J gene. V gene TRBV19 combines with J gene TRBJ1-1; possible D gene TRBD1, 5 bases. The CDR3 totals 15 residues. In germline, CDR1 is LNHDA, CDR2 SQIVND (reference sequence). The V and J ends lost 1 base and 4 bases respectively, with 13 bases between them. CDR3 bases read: TGTGCCAGTAGTATAGTCGAGGGGTTGGGCACTGAA. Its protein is CASSIVEGLGTE. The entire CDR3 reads CASSIVEGLGTEAFF.

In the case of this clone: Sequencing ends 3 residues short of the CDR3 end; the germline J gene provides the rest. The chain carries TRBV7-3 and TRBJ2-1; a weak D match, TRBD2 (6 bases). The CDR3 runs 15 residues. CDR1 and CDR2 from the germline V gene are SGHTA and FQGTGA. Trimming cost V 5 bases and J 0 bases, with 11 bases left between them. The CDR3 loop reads CASSPPGGSYNEQFF. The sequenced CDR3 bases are TGTGCCAGCAGCCCACCCGGGGGCTCCTACAATGAG.

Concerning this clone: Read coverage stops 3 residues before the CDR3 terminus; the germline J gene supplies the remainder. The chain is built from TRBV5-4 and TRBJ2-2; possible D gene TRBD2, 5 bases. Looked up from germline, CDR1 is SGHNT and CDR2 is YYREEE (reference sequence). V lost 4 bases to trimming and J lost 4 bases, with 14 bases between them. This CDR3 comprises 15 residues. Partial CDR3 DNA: TGTGCCAGCAGCCTCCTAGCAGACTTCACCGGGGAG. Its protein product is CASSLLADFTGE. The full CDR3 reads CASSLLADFTGELFF.

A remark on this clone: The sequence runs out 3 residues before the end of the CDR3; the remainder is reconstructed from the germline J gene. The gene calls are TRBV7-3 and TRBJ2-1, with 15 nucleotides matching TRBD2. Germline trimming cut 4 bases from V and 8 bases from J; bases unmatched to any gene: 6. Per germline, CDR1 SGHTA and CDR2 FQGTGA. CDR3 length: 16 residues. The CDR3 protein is CASSSRTSGGADEQFF. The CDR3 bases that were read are TGTGCCAGCAGCTCGCGGACTAGCGGGGGGGCGGATGAG. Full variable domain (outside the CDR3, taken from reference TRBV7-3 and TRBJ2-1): GAGVSQTPSNKVTEKGKYVELRCDPISGHTALYWYRQSLGQGPEFLIYFQGTGAADDSGLPNDRFFAVRPEGSVSTLKIQRTERGDSAVYLCASSSRTSGGADEQFFGPGTRLTVL.

The sequenced CDR3 bases are TGTGCCGGAGGTGGGGGCATGAACACTGAA. It is translated as CAGGGGMNTE. The entire CDR3 protein reads CAGGGGMNTEAFF. The V and J genes are TRBV10-3 and TRBJ1-1; tentatively, D is TRBD1 (6 bases). The read comes to an end 3 residues before the CDR3 does, leaving the germline J gene to fill in the end. V dropped 11 bases and J dropped 0 bases, with 13 bases sitting between them. Germline values: CDR1 ENHRY, CDR2 SYGVKD. This CDR3 region has 13 residues.

Incomplete CDR3 DNA: TGCAGTGCTAGGGCGGGACAGGGGGCGCAGGGGCCC. This codes for CSARAGQGAQGP. In full, the CDR3 reads CSARAGQGAQGPQHF. The chain links TRBV20-1 to TRBJ1-5; 12 bases map to TRBD1. The read ends 3 residues early relative to the CDR3; the germline J gene fills the gap. There are 15 residues in the CDR3. Germline V CDR1 and CDR2: DFQATT, SNEGSKA (reference sequence). The V and J ends lost 3 bases and 9 bases, in that order; junction bases with no gene match: 9.

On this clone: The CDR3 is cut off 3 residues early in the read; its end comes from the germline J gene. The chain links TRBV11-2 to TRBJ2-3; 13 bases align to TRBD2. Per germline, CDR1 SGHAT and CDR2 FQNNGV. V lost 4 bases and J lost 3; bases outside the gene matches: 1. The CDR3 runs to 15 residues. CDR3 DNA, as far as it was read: TGTGCCAGCAGCTGGACTAGCGGGAGTACAGATACG. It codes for CASSWTSGSTDT. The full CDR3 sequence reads CASSWTSGSTDTQYF.

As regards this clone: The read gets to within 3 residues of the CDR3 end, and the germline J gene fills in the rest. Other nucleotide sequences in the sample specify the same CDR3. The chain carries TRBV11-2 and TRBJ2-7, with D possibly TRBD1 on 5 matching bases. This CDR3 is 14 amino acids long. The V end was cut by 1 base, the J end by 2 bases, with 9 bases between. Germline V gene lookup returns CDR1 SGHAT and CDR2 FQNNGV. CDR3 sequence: CASSLGQGPYEQYF. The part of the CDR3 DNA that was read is TGTGCCAGCAGCTTAGGGCAGGGCCCCTACGAG.